Below, one T cell receptor (beta chain) is given with its context. Per germline, CDR1 SGHRS and CDR2 YFSETQ. V was clipped by 0 bases and J by 6 bases; unmatched bases: 6. CDR3 size: 15 residues. This sample is part of a study of shared clonotypes between healthy human individuals. Sorted-subset replicate PCR reactions were performed with 200 ng DNA, corresponding to 30,000 to 35,000 T cell genomes. Generated by immunoSEQ multiplex PCR, the TCRdb table keeps only in-frame clones and is missing some. The sample includes about 1.5 million clones, about 96% of them seen just once. The sequence derives from a man aged 30-40 years in good health. The chain employs TRBV5-1 and TRBJ2-7; 10 positions agree with TRBD2. What was sequenced was naive CD4+ T cells sorted from blood. Indicated subset: CD45RA+ positively selected. CDR3 nucleotide sequence: TGCGCCAGCAGCTTGGCGCTAGCGGGAGCGGGCGAGCAGTACTTC. It is translated as CASSLALAGAGEQYF.